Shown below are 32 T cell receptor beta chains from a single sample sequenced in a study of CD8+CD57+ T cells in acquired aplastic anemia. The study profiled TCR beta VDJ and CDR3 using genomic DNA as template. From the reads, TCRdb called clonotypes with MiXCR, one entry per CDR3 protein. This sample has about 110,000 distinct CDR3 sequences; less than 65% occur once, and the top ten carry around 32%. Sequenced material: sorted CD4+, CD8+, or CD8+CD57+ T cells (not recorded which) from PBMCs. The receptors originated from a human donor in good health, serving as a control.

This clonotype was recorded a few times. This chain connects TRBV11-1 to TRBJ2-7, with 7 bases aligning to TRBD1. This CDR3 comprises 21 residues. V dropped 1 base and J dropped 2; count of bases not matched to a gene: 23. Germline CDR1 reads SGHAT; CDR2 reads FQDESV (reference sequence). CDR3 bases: TGTGCCAGCAGCTTAGTCATTTCCGGGACAGCCTCTCCCAAAGACCCCTACGAGCAGTACTTC. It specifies CASSLVISGTASPKDPYEQYF.

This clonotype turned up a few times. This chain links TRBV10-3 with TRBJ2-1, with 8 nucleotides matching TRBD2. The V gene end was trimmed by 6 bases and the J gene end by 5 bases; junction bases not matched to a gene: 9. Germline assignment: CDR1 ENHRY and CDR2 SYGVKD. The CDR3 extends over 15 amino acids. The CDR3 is CAISPAGVRNNEQFF. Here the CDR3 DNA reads TGTGCCATCAGCCCAGCGGGAGTAAGAAACAATGAGCAGTTCTTC.

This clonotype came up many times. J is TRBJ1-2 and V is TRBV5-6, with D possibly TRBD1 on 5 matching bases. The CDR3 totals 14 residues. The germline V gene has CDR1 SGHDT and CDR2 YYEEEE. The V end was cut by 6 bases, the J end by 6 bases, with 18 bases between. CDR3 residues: CASTPETVGHGYTF. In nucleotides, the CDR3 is TGTGCCAGCACCCCCGAGACAGTTGGGCATGGCTACACCTTC.

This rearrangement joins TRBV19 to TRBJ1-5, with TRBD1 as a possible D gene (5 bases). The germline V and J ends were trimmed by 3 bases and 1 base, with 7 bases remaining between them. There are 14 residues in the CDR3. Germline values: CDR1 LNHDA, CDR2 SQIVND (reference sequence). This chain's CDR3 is CASSMAGSNQPQHF. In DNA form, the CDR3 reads TGTGCCAGTAGTATGGCAGGGAGCAATCAGCCCCAGCATTTT.

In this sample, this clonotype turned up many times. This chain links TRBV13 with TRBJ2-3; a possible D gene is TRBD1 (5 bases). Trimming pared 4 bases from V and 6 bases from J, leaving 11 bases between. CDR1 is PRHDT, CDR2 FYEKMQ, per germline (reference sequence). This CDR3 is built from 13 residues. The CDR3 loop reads CASSSQGYDTQYF. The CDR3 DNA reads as TGTGCCAGCAGCTCCCAGGGTTACGATACGCAGTATTTT. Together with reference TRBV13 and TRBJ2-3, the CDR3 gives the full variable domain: AAGVIQSPRHLIKEKRETATLKCYPIPRHDTVYWYQQGPGQDPQFLISFYEKMQSDKGSIPDRFSAQQFSDYHSELNMSSLELGDSALYFCASSSQGYDTQYFGPGTRLTVL.

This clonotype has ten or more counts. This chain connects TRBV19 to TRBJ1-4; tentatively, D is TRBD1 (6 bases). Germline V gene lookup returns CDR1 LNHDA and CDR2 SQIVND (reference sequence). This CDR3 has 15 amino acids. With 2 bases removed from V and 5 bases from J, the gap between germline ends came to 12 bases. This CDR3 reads CASSIRWQGNEKLFF. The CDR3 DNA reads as TGTGCCAGTAGTATACGTTGGCAGGGGAATGAAAAACTGTTTTTT.

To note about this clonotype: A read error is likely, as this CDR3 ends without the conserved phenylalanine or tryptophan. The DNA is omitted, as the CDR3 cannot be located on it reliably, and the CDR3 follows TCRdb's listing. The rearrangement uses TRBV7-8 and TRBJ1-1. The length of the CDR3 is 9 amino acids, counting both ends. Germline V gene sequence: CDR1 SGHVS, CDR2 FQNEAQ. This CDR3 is CASSHRRFS.

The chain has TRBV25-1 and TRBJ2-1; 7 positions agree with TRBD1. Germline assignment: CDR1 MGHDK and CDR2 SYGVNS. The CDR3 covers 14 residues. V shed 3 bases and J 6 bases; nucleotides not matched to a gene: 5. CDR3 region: CASSDRTGFNEQFF. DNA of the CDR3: TGTGCCAGCAGTGACCGGACAGGTTTCAATGAGCAGTTCTTC.

The CDR3 reads CASSDRGAASEAFF. The DNA of the CDR3 is TGTGCCAGCAGTGATCGGGGCGCAGCCTCTGAAGCTTTCTTT. This chain joins TRBV25-1 and TRBJ1-1, with D tentatively TRBD1 (5 bases). Trimming cost V 3 bases and J 6 bases, with 14 bases left between them. Germline loops: CDR1 MGHDK, CDR2 SYGVNS. The CDR3 is 14 residues long.

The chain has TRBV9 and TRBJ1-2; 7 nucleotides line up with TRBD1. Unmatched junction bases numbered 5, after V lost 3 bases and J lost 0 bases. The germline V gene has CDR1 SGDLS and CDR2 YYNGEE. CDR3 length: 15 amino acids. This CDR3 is CASSARQGANYGYTF. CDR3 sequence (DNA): TGTGCCAGCAGCGCGAGACAGGGCGCTAACTATGGCTACACCTTC.

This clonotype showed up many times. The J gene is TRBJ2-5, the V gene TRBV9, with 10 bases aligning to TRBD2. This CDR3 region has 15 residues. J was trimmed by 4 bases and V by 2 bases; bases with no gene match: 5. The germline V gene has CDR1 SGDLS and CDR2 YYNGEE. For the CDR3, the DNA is TGTGCCAGCAGCGTCTACGTAGCGGGGGGAGAGACCCAGTACTTC. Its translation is CASSVYVAGGETQYF.

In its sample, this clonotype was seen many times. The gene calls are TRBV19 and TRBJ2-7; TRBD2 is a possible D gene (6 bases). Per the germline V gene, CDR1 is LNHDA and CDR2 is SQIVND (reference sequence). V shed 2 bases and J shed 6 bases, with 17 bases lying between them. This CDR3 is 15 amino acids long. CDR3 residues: CASSIRGSGGSEQYF. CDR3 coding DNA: TGTGCCAGTAGTATACGAGGTAGTGGGGGGAGCGAGCAGTACTTC.

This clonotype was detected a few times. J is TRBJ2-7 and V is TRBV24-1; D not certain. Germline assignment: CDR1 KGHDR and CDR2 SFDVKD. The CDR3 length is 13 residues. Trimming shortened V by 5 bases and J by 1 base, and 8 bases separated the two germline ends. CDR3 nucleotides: TGTGCCACCAGTGGAGAGGCGTCCTACGAGCAGTACTTC. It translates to CATSGEASYEQYF.

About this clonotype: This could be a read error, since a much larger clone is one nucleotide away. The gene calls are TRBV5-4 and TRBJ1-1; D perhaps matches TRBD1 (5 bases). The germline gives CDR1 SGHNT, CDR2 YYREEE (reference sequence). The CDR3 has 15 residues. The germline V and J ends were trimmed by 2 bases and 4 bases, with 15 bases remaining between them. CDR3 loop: CASSFPRDLSTEAFF. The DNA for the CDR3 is TGTGCCAGCAGCTTCCCGAGGGACCTGAGCACTGAAGCTTTCTTT.

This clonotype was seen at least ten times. CDR3 amino acids: CASSLADRDYNEQFF. The CDR3 region has the DNA TGTGCCAGCAGTTTAGCGGACAGAGATTACAATGAGCAGTTCTTC. The rearrangement joins TRBV12-3 or TRBV12-4 to TRBJ2-1; TRBD1 might be the D (6 bases). CDR3 size: 15 residues. Trimming shortened V by 0 bases and J by 4 bases, and 10 bases separated the two germline ends.

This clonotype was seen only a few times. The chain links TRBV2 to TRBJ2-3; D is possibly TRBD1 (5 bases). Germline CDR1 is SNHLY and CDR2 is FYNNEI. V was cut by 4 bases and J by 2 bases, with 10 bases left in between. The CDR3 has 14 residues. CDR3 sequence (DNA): TGTGCCAGCAGTGCGGACATTAACACAGATACGCAGTATTTT. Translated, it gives CASSADINTDTQYF.

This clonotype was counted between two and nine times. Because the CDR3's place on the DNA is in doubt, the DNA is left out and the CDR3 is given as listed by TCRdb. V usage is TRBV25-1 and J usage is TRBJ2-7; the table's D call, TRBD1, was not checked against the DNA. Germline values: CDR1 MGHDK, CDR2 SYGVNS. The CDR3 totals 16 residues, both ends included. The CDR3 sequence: CACSARGGPTGVEQYF.

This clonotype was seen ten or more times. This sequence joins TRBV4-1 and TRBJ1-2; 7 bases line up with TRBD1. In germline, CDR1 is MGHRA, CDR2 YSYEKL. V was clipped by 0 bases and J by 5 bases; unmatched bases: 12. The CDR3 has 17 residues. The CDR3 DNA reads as TGCGCCAGCAGCCAAGAAAGGGGGCCCCTCCAGAGTTATGGCTACACCTTC. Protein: CASSQERGPLQSYGYTF.

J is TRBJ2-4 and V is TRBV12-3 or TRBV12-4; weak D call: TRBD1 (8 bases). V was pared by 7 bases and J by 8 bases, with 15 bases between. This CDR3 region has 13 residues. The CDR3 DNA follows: TGTGCCAGCACGGACAGGGCGGGGGACATTCAGTACTTC. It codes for CASTDRAGDIQYF.

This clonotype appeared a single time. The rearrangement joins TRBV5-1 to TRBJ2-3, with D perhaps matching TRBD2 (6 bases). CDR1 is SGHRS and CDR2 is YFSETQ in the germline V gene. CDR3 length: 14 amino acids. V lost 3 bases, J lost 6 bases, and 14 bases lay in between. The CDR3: CASSYGGYGDTQYF. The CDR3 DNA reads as TGCGCCAGCAGCTACGGGGGATATGGGGATACGCAGTATTTT.

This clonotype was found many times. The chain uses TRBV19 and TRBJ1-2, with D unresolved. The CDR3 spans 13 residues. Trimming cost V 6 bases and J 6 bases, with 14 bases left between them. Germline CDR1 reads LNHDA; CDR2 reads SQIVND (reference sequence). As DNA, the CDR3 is TGTGCCAGTAGGATACCGGGATTAGATGGCTACACCTTC. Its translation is CASRIPGLDGYTF.

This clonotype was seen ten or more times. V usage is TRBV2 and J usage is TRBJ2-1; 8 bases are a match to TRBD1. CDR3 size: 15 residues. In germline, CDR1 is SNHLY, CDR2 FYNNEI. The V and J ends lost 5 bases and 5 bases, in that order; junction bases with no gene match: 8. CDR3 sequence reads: CASSRLTGVNNEQFF. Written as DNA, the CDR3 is TGTGCCAGCAGTCGATTGACAGGGGTCAACAATGAGCAGTTCTTC.

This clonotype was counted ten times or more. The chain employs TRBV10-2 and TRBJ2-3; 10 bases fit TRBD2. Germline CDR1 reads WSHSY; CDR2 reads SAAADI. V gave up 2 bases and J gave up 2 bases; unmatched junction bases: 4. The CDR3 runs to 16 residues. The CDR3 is CASSEGSGGDTDTQYF. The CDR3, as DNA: TGCGCCAGCAGTGAGGGGAGCGGGGGGGACACAGATACGCAGTATTTT.

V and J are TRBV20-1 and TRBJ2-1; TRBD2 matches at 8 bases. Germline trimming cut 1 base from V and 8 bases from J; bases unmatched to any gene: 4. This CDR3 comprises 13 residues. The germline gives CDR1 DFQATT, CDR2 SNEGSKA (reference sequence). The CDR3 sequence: CSARVPRGDEQFF. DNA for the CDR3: TGCAGTGCTAGAGTTCCGCGGGGGGATGAGCAGTTCTTC.

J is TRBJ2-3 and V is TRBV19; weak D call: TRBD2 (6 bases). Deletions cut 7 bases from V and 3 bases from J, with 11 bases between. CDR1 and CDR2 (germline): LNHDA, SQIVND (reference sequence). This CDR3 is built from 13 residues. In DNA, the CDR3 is TGTGCCAGTACGGGACTTCGAACAGATACGCAGTATTTT. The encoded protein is CASTGLRTDTQYF.

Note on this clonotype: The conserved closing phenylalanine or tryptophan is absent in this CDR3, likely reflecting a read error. CDR3 sequence (DNA): TGTGCCACCAGTAAGGCCGAATATTCACCCCTCCACCTT. Translated, it gives CATSKAEYSPLHL. The V call is TRBV24-1, the J call TRBJ1-6; D gene uncertain. Trimming stripped 6 bases from V and 8 bases from J, with 10 bases between. The CDR3 loop spans 13 amino acids. Germline V gene data show CDR1 as KGHDR and CDR2 as SFDVKD.

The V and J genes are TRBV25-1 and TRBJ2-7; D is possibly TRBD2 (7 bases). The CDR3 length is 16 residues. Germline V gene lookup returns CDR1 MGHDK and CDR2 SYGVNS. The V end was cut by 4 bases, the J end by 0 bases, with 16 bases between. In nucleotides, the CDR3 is TGTGCCAGCAGTGGGGGGGGCAGGGAGATCTCCTACGAGCAGTACTTC. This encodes CASSGGGREISYEQYF.

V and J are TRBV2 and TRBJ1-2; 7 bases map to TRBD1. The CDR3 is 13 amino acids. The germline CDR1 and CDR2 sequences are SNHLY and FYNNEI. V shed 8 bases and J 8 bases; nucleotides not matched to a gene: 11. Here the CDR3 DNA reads TGTGCCAGCCGCGGGACAGCCGAGGGAGGCTACACCTTC. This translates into CASRGTAEGGYTF.

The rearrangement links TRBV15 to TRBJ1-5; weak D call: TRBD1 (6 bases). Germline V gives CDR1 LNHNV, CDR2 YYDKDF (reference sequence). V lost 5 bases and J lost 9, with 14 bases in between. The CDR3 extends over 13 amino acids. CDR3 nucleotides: TGTGCCACCAGCGGTTACAGGGATGGGCCCCAGCATTTT. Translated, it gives CATSGYRDGPQHF.

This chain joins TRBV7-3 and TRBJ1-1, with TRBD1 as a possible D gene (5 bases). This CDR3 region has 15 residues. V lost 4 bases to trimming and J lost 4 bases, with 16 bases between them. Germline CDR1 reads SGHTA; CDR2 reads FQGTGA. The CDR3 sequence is CASSSSHGGTTEAFF. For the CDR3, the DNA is TGTGCCAGCAGCTCTTCCCACGGCGGGACCACTGAAGCTTTCTTT.

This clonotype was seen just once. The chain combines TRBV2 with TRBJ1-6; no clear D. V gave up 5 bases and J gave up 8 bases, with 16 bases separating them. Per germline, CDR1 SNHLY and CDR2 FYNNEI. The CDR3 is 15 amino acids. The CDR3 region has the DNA TGTGCCAGCAGTTCGTCAGTTGTGGAGGATTCACCCCTCCACTTT. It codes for CASSSSVVEDSPLHF.

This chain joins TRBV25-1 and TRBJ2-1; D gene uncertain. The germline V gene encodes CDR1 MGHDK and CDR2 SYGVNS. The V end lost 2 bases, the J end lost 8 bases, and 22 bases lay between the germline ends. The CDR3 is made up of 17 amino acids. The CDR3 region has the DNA TGTGCCAGCAGTGAAGGGCCTAGGGCCCGGTTTGGGTATGAGCAGTTCTTC. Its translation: CASSEGPRARFGYEQFF.